This entry lists 21 T cell receptor beta chains sequenced from one sample in a study of T cell clonotyping in hematopoietic cell transplantation. Repertoires were generated with immunoSEQ multiplex PCR, while TCRdb's copy carries only in-frame clones and drops some. The table records roughly 30,000 clones, roughly 91% of them present only once. Noted time point: recipient sample about 28 days before transplant, after cytoreduction. The sample here was peripheral blood mononuclear cells, taken before stem cell transplant. These TCRs come from a middle-aged man with acute myeloid leukemia. Some clones in this sample may be carry-over from other donors' samples.

This rearrangement joins TRBV7-9 to TRBJ2-2; no definite D call. The V end lost 1 base, the J end lost 6 bases, and 12 bases lay between the germline ends. The germline CDR1 and CDR2 sequences are SEHNR and FQNEAQ (reference sequence). The CDR3 spans 15 residues. The DNA for the CDR3 is TGTGCCAGCAGCTTAGACCTTGGTGGGCCCGGGGAGCTGTTTTTT. Its translation is CASSLDLGGPGELFF.

This chain uses TRBV5-4 with TRBJ1-6; D might be TRBD1 (5 bases). V was pared by 1 base and J by 2 bases, with 10 bases between. CDR1 and CDR2 (germline): SGHNT, YYREEE (reference sequence). This CDR3 is built from 16 residues. CDR3 DNA sequence: TGTGCCAGCAGCTTGCAGGGAGGAACCTATAATTCACCCCTCCACTTT. Its translation is CASSLQGGTYNSPLHF.

The chain carries TRBV28 and TRBJ2-1; 7 nucleotides agree with TRBD1. The junction had 5 bases not matched to a gene; V was cut back by 9 bases and J by 9 bases. The CDR3 covers 11 residues. CDR1 and CDR2 (germline): MDHEN, SYDVKM. The CDR3 region has the DNA TGTGCCAGTCTCTACAGGGGTGAGCAGTTCTTC. Its protein is CASLYRGEQFF.

The V call is TRBV9, the J call TRBJ2-2; D unresolved. The V end was cut by 4 bases, the J end by 2 bases, with 12 bases between. The CDR3 has 15 amino acids. Germline assignment: CDR1 SGDLS and CDR2 YYNGEE. The CDR3 reads CASSPRPSNTGELFF. CDR3 DNA sequence: TGTGCCAGCAGCCCTCGCCCCTCTAACACCGGGGAGCTGTTTTTT.

This rearrangement joins TRBV7-2 to TRBJ1-2; 7 bases fit TRBD1. The CDR3 extends over 13 amino acids. Trimming removed 4 bases from V and 9 bases from J; junction bases left unmatched: 8. Germline V gene lookup returns CDR1 SGHTA and CDR2 FQGNSA. The CDR3 sequence is CASSSGQPLRYTF. The CDR3 nucleotides read TGTGCCAGCAGCTCGGGACAGCCCCTCCGCTACACCTTC.

This rearrangement joins TRBV7-6 to TRBJ2-5; maybe TRBD1 (5 bases). Between the trimmed V and J ends, which lost 2 bases and 4 bases, there was a span of 17 bases. Germline V gene lookup returns CDR1 SGHVS and CDR2 FNYEAQ. CDR3 size: 16 residues. CDR3 residues: CASSLQGGLRAETQYF. CDR3 coding DNA: TGTGCCAGCAGCTTACAGGGTGGGCTACGGGCAGAGACCCAGTACTTC.

V and J are TRBV18 and TRBJ2-7, with D perhaps TRBD2 (5 bases). Germline CDR1 reads KGHSH; CDR2 reads LQKENI. The length of the CDR3 is 13 residues. V was shortened by 5 bases and J by 4 bases, with 12 bases between the two germline ends. CDR3 in DNA: TGTGCCAGCTCAACCGGTAGCGTTTACGAGCAGTACTTC. Protein: CASSTGSVYEQYF. Full variable domain (remainder filled in from reference TRBV18 and TRBJ2-7): NAGVMQNPRHLVRRRGQEARLRCSPMKGHSHVYWYRQLPEEGLKFMVYLQKENIIDESGMPKERFSAEFPKEGPSILRIQQVVRGDSAAYFCASSTGSVYEQYFGPGTRLTVT.

The chain joins TRBV5-1 to TRBJ2-3; 7 positions agree with TRBD2. This CDR3 region has 15 residues. V gave up 4 bases and J gave up 5 bases; unmatched junction bases: 10. The germline V gene has CDR1 SGHRS and CDR2 YFSETQ. The CDR3 DNA is TGCGCCAGCAGCCTGAGCGGGGCCGGAGGAGATACGCAGTATTTT. Its translation: CASSLSGAGGDTQYF.

This chain joins TRBV7-6 and TRBJ2-1, with unresolved D. V shed 5 bases and J shed 4 bases, with 12 bases lying between them. Germline CDR1 SGHVS, CDR2 FNYEAQ. The CDR3 is 14 amino acids. CDR3 nucleotide sequence: TGTGCCAGCAGCCCTGAACCGGGTTACAATGAGCAGTTCTTC. It translates to CASSPEPGYNEQFF.

V gene TRBV28 combines with J gene TRBJ2-7, with D possibly matching TRBD2 (6 bases). This CDR3 has 13 residues. From germline, CDR1 is MDHEN and CDR2 SYDVKM. Trimming cost V 6 bases and J 0 bases, with 9 bases left between them. In DNA form, the CDR3 reads TGTGCCAGCAGGCGGGGTTACTCCTACGAGCAGTACTTC. Translation gives CASRRGYSYEQYF.

This clone was seen more than once but under ten times. V gene TRBV27 combines with J gene TRBJ2-1; 9 nucleotides align to TRBD2. This CDR3 comprises 14 residues. CDR1 and CDR2 (germline): MNHEY, SMNVEV (reference sequence). J gave up 5 bases and V 6 bases, and 5 bases lay outside the gene matches. The CDR3, as DNA: TGTGCCAGCAGGGCGGGGGGGATTAACAATGAGCAGTTCTTC. Translation gives CASRAGGINNEQFF.

The chain joins TRBV6-1 to TRBJ1-1; D remains unclear. Germline values: CDR1 MNHNS, CDR2 SASEGT. The CDR3 runs 12 residues. The germline V and J ends were trimmed by 4 bases and 6 bases, with 9 bases remaining between them. The CDR3, as DNA: TGTGCCAGCAGTGGATGGACGGCTGAAGCTTTCTTT. Protein sequence: CASSGWTAEAFF.

The V call is TRBV7-7, the J call TRBJ2-3; D gene unclear. V was trimmed by 3 bases and J by 0 bases, leaving 1 base between them. The CDR3 is 12 amino acids. CDR1 and CDR2 from the germline V gene are SSHAT and FNYEAQ (reference sequence). This CDR3 reads CASSFSTDTQYF. The CDR3 nucleotides are TGTGCCAGCAGCTTTAGCACAGATACGCAGTATTTT.

The rearrangement links TRBV28 to TRBJ2-7; D is ambiguous. Trimming removed 4 bases from V and 2 bases from J, with 3 bases in between. The germline V gene encodes CDR1 MDHEN and CDR2 SYDVKM. There are 11 residues in the CDR3. For the CDR3, the DNA is TGTGCCAGCAGTTCTACCTACGAGCAGTACTTC. Translation gives CASSSTYEQYF.

The chain links TRBV7-4 to TRBJ1-3; D is undetermined. Germline CDR1 SGHVT, CDR2 SQSDAQ. There are 16 residues in the CDR3. The V and J ends lost 1 base and 4 bases respectively, with 14 bases between them. DNA for the CDR3: TGTGCCAGCAGCTTAGGACTTTCCCCTTGGGGAAACACCATATATTTT. It specifies CASSLGLSPWGNTIYF.

This clone was found a few times. V is TRBV5-6 and J is TRBJ2-1, with 8 bases aligning to TRBD2. V trimming: 4 bases; J trimming: 7 bases; junction bases outside the gene matches: 4. Germline V gene lookup returns CDR1 SGHDT and CDR2 YYEEEE. The CDR3 contains 13 residues. CDR3 DNA sequence: TGTGCCAGCAGCGCGGGGGGTTCAAATGAGCAGTTCTTC. As protein: CASSAGGSNEQFF. Based on the CDR3 plus reference TRBV5-6 and TRBJ2-1, the full variable domain is DAGVTQSPTHLIKTRGQQVTLRCSPKSGHDTVSWYQQALGQGPQFIFQYYEEEERQRGNFPDRFSGHQFPNYSSELNVNALLLGDSALYLCASSAGGSNEQFFGPGTRLTVL.

This chain joins TRBV2 and TRBJ1-6, with a weak D call TRBD1 (5 bases). Per germline, CDR1 SNHLY and CDR2 FYNNEI. The CDR3 extends over 16 amino acids. V was cut by 5 bases and J by 6 bases, with 17 bases left in between. The CDR3 here is CASSQGQPAGNSPLHF. CDR3 sequence (DNA): TGTGCCAGCAGTCAGGGCCAACCCGCGGGTAATTCACCCCTCCACTTT.

In DNA form, the CDR3 reads TGCAGTGCTAGACAGGGGGACGAGCAGTACTTC. This codes for CSARQGDEQYF. The V and J genes are TRBV20-1 and TRBJ2-7; 7 bases fit TRBD1. CDR1 and CDR2 from the germline V gene are DFQATT and SNEGSKA (reference sequence). The trim removed 2 bases at V and 5 bases at J, leaving 0 bases unmatched. The length of the CDR3 is 11 residues.

This chain links TRBV7-9 with TRBJ1-2; D is undetermined. The V gene's germline CDR1 is SEHNR and CDR2 FQNEAQ (reference sequence). With 6 bases removed from V and 0 bases from J, the gap between germline ends came to 8 bases. The CDR3 extends over 13 amino acids. CDR3 loop: CASREDTNYGYTF. CDR3 sequence (DNA): TGTGCCAGCAGGGAGGATACTAACTATGGCTACACCTTC. Variable domain in full (rest from reference TRBV7-9 and TRBJ1-2): DTGVSQNPRHKITKRGQNVTFRCDPISEHNRLYWYRQTLGQGPEFLTYFQNEAQLEKSRLLSDRFSAERPKGSFSTLEIQRTEQGDSAMYLCASREDTNYGYTFGSGTRLTVV.

The rearrangement joins TRBV19 to TRBJ2-2, with no clear D. V lost 7 bases to trimming and J lost 6 bases, with 12 bases between them. Germline V gene lookup returns CDR1 LNHDA and CDR2 SQIVND (reference sequence). This CDR3 is built from 13 residues. The CDR3 protein is CASTISGPGELFF. The CDR3 DNA is TGTGCCAGTACCATCTCGGGCCCCGGGGAGCTGTTTTTT.

This clone has just one count. J is TRBJ2-4 and V is TRBV6-6, with D unresolved. The V end was cut by 4 bases, the J end by 0 bases, with 7 bases between. The CDR3 runs to 14 residues. Germline CDR1 reads MNHNY; CDR2 reads SVGAGI (reference sequence). The CDR3 nucleotides are TGTGCCAGCAGTTTTACGGGAGCCAAAAACATTCAGTACTTC. Translated: CASSFTGAKNIQYF.